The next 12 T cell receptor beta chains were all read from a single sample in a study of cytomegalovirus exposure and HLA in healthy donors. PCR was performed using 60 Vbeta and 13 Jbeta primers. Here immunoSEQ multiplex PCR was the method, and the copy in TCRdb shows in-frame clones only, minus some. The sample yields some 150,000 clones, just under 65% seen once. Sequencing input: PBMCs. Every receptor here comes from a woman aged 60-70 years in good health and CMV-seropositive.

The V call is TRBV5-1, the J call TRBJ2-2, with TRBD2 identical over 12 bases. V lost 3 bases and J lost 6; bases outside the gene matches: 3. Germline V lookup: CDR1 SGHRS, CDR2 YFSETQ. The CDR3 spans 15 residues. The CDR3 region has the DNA TGCGCCAGCAGCTGGACTAGCGGGGCCGCCGGGGAGCTGTTTTTT. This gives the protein CASSWTSGAAGELFF.

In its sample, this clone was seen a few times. The CDR3 coding sequence is TGCAGCGTTCGTGGGAGGGCCCCGGATACGCAGTATTTT. Its protein is CSVRGRAPDTQYF. The chain couples TRBV29-1 to TRBJ2-3, with 7 positions matching TRBD2. The CDR3 runs to 13 residues. V gave up 5 bases and J gave up 6 bases; unmatched junction bases: 8. Germline V gene lookup returns CDR1 SQVTM and CDR2 ANQGSEA.

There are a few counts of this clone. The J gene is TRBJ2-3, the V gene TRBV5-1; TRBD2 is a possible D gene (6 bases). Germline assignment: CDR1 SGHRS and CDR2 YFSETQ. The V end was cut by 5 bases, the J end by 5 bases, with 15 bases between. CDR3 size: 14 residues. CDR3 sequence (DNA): TGCGCCAGCAGGGAACTTGCGGAGGGAGATACGCAGTATTTT. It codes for CASRELAEGDTQYF.

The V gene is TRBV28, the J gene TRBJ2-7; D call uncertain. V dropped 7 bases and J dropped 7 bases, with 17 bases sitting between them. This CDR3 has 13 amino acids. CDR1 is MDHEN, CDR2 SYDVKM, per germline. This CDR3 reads CASTSPSSREQYF. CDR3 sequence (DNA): TGTGCCAGCACCTCCCCATCGTCTCGGGAGCAGTACTTC.

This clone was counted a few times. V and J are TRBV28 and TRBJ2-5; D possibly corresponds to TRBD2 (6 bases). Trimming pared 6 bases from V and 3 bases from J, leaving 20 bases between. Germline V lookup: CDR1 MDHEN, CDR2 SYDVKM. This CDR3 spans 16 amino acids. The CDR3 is CASSYRDLMRKETQYF. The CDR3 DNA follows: TGTGCCAGCAGCTACCGGGACTTGATGCGTAAAGAGACCCAGTACTTC.

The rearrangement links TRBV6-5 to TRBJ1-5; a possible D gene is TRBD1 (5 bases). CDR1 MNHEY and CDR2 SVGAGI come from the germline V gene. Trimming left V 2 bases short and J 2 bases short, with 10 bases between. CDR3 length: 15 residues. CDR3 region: CASSYGGNGNQPQHF. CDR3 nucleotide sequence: TGTGCCAGCAGTTACGGGGGGAATGGCAATCAGCCCCAGCATTTT.

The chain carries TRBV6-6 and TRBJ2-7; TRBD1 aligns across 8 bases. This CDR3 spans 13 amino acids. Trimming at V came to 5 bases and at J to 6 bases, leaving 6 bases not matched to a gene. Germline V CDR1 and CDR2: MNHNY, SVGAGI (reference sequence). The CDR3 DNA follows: TGTGCCAGCAGTCGACAGGGGTTCGGCGAGCAGTACTTC. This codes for CASSRQGFGEQYF.

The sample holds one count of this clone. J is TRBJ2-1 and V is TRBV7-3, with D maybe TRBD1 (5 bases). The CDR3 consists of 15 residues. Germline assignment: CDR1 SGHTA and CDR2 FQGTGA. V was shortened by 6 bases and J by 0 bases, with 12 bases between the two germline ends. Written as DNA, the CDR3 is TGTGCCAGCAGTTCGACAGTGAGCTCCTACAATGAGCAGTTCTTC. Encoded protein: CASSSTVSSYNEQFF.

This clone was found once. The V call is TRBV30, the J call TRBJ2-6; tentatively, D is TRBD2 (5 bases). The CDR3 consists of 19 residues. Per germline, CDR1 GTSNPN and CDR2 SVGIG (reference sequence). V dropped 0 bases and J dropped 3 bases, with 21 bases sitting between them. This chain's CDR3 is CAWSVSLASWASGANVLTF. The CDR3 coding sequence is TGTGCCTGGAGTGTTTCTCTGGCTAGCTGGGCGAGTGGGGCCAACGTCCTGACTTTC.

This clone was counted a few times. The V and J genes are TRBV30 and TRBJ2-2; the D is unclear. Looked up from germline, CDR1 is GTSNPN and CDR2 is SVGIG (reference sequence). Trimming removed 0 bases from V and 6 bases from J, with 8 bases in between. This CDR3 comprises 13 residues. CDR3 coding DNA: TGTGCCTGGAGTGTGGCAGTCCCCGGGGAGCTGTTTTTT. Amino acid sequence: CAWSVAVPGELFF.

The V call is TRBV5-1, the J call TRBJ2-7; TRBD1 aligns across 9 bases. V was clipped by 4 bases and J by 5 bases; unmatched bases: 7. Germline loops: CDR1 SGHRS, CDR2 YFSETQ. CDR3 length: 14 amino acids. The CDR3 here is CASSLWTGADEQYF. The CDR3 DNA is TGCGCCAGCAGCCTATGGACAGGGGCCGACGAGCAGTACTTC.

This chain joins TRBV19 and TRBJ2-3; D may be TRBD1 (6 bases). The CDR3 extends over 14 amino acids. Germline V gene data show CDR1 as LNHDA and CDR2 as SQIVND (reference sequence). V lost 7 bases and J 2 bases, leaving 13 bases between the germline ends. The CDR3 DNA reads TGTGCCAGTAAGAACAGGGAGCCCACAGATACGCAGTATTTT. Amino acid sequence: CASKNREPTDTQYF.